This TCR beta chain was profiled in a study of control samples from healthy donors and cancer patients. The method was immunoSEQ multiplex PCR; TCRdb's version includes in-frame clones alone and lacks a portion of them. The sample has about 85,000 clones, 85% to 90% seen once. Losses at the gene ends were 7 bases for V and 5 bases for J; bases not matched to a gene: 9. The CDR3 sequence is 14 residues long. Per germline, CDR1 LNHNV and CDR2 YYDKDF (reference sequence). The sequenced material came from blood. The source is a woman aged 60-75 years in good health. The chain joins TRBV15 to TRBJ2-7; 9 bases map to TRBD1. The CDR3 region is CATIRDRDVHEQYF. DNA of the CDR3: TGTGCCACCATCAGGGACAGGGATGTCCACGAGCAGTACTTC.